What follows are 30 T cell receptor beta chains derived from one specimen sequenced in a study of PD-L1 blockade in urothelial cancer. The time point is: pretreatment peripheral blood. Using immunoSEQ multiplex PCR, the repertoire was profiled, and TCRdb retains in-frame clones only, with some absent. The sample records tens of thousands of clones, 80% to 85% being singletons. This specimen consisted of PBMCs, obtained around atezolizumab (anti-PD-L1) treatment. These receptors came from a man between 65 and 85 years old with urothelial cancer.

The V gene is TRBV9, the J gene TRBJ2-1; 13 bases fit TRBD2. The CDR3 contains 15 residues. V shed 3 bases and J 8 bases; nucleotides not matched to a gene: 5. The germline V gene has CDR1 SGDLS and CDR2 YYNGEE. DNA for the CDR3: TGTGCCAGCAGCGGAACTAGCGGGAGGGCCGATGAGCAGTTCTTC. This encodes CASSGTSGRADEQFF. The variable domain in full, completed from reference TRBV9 and TRBJ2-1, reads DSGVTQTPKHLITATGQRVTLRCSPRSGDLSVYWYQQSLDQGLQFLIQYYNGEERAKGNILERFSAQQFPDLHSELNLSSLELGDSALYFCASSGTSGRADEQFFGPGTRLTVL.

CDR3 in DNA: TGCGCCAGCAGCCTAGCGGGGACCTACGAGCAGTACTTC. The encoded protein is CASSLAGTYEQYF. The rearrangement links TRBV5-1 to TRBJ2-7, with 9 positions matching TRBD2. CDR3 size: 13 residues. CDR1 SGHRS and CDR2 YFSETQ come from the germline V gene. Trimming took 4 bases from V and 2 from J; bases not matched to a gene: 1. Supplemented by reference TRBV5-1 and TRBJ2-7, the full variable domain reads KAGVTQTPRYLIKTRGQQVTLSCSPISGHRSVSWYQQTPGQGLQFLFEYFSETQRNKGNFPGRFSGRQFSNSRSEMNVSTLELGDSALYLCASSLAGTYEQYFGPGTRLTVT.

This sequence joins TRBV5-1 and TRBJ1-1; 9 positions agree with TRBD1. V dropped 2 bases and J dropped 6; count of bases not matched to a gene: 5. Germline CDR1 is SGHRS and CDR2 is YFSETQ. There are 14 residues in the CDR3. CDR3 in amino acids: CASSLQGASPEAFF. For the CDR3, the DNA is TGCGCCAGCAGCTTACAGGGGGCCAGTCCTGAAGCTTTCTTT.

The chain uses TRBV7-2 and TRBJ2-1; D gene uncertain. The length of the CDR3 is 16 residues. CDR1 and CDR2 from the germline V gene are SGHTA and FQGNSA. The V and J ends lost 5 bases and 0 bases respectively, with 14 bases between them. For the CDR3, the DNA is TGTGCCAGCAGCCACCTGCTTAGAACCTCCTACAATGAGCAGTTCTTC. Protein product: CASSHLLRTSYNEQFF.

The V gene is TRBV6-1, the J gene TRBJ2-7; 9 bases line up with TRBD2. The V and J ends lost 8 bases and 2 bases, in that order; junction bases with no gene match: 4. Germline CDR1 is MNHNS and CDR2 is SASEGT. CDR3 length: 13 amino acids. In nucleotides, the CDR3 is TGTGCCAGCTCCCAGCGGGAGGCCTACGAGCAGTACTTC. Its translation is CASSQREAYEQYF.

This chain links TRBV11-3 with TRBJ2-2; 8 bases match TRBD1. Trimming removed 5 bases from V and 3 bases from J; junction bases left unmatched: 5. The CDR3 has 15 amino acids. Germline CDR1 SGHNT, CDR2 YENEEA. Here the CDR3 DNA reads TGTGCCAGCAGCCCGACAGGGGCGGACACCGGGGAGCTGTTTTTT. As protein: CASSPTGADTGELFF.

This clone was recorded once. The V gene is TRBV7-6, the J gene TRBJ1-1; 7 bases are shared with TRBD1. The CDR3 is 15 amino acids. V lost 2 bases to trimming and J lost 1 base; unmatched junction nucleotides: 4. CDR1 is SGHVS, CDR2 FNYEAQ, per germline. CDR3 DNA: TGTGCCAGCAGCTTAAGACAGGGTGGGAACACTGAAGCTTTCTTT. It encodes CASSLRQGGNTEAFF.

The genes are TRBV28 and TRBJ2-2; a possible D gene is TRBD1 (6 bases). V lost 5 bases and J lost 0, with 13 bases in between. Germline V gives CDR1 MDHEN, CDR2 SYDVKM. The CDR3 sequence is 16 residues long. In nucleotides, the CDR3 is TGTGCCAGCAGTCTACATGGACAGTCGAACACCGGGGAGCTGTTTTTT. It is translated as CASSLHGQSNTGELFF. The full variable domain, in which reference TRBV28 and TRBJ2-2 provide the parts outside the CDR3, is DVKVTQSSRYLVKRTGEKVFLECVQDMDHENMFWYRQDPGLGLRLIYFSYDVKMKEKGDIPEGYSVSREKKERFSLILESASTNQTSMYLCASSLHGQSNTGELFFGEGSRLTVL.

The chain combines TRBV4-2 with TRBJ1-1; a weak D match, TRBD1 (5 bases). CDR1 is LGHNA and CDR2 is YNFKEQ in the germline V gene. The germline V and J ends were trimmed by 0 bases and 6 bases, with 14 bases remaining between them. The CDR3 contains 15 residues. The DNA of the CDR3 is TGTGCCAGCAGCCAAGAGGGGGGTGGAGATTCTGAAGCTTTCTTT. The encoded protein is CASSQEGGGDSEAFF.

This clone showed up just once. The rearrangement uses TRBV7-2 and TRBJ1-1, with D maybe TRBD1 (5 bases). In germline, CDR1 is SGHTA, CDR2 FQGNSA. The length of the CDR3 is 16 residues. V gave up 1 base and J gave up 4 bases, with 16 bases separating them. This chain's CDR3 is CASSLEGRIGGTEAFF. CDR3 DNA: TGTGCCAGCAGCTTAGAGGGACGGATCGGGGGCACTGAAGCTTTCTTT.

As DNA, the CDR3 is TGTGCCAGCTCACCACCTAGCGGGAGGGTAAAGTGGAATGAGCAGTTCTTC. It encodes CASSPPSGRVKWNEQFF. The chain links TRBV18 to TRBJ2-1; 11 bases are a match to TRBD2. The CDR3 runs to 17 residues. Per the germline V gene, CDR1 is KGHSH and CDR2 is LQKENI. The ends lost 0 bases at V and 7 bases at J; junction bases unmatched: 8.

In its sample, this clone was seen once. The rearrangement links TRBV9 to TRBJ2-2; 9 bases are a match to TRBD2. Germline assignment: CDR1 SGDLS and CDR2 YYNGEE. Unmatched junction bases numbered 2, after V lost 1 base and J lost 1 base. This CDR3 is 16 amino acids long. CDR3 sequence: CASSVQAGGNTGELFF. CDR3 in DNA: TGTGCCAGCAGCGTACAAGCGGGAGGGAACACCGGGGAGCTGTTTTTT.

The gene calls are TRBV6-6 and TRBJ2-7; the match to TRBD1 covers 7 bases. V was clipped by 2 bases and J by 5 bases; unmatched bases: 3. This CDR3 is built from 13 residues. Germline-derived CDR1 and CDR2 are MNHNY and SVGAGI (reference sequence). This chain's CDR3 is CASSYRGRDEQYF. CDR3 nucleotides: TGTGCCAGCAGTTACAGGGGGCGCGACGAGCAGTACTTC.

The chain employs TRBV19 and TRBJ1-1; TRBD1 matches at 8 bases. The CDR3 sequence is 14 residues long. From germline, CDR1 is LNHDA and CDR2 SQIVND (reference sequence). V gave up 1 base and J gave up 4 bases; unmatched junction bases: 2. CDR3 amino acids: CASSIAGQGTEAFF. The CDR3 nucleotides read TGTGCCAGTAGTATAGCAGGACAGGGCACTGAAGCTTTCTTT.

This clone was counted a few times. This chain connects TRBV7-3 to TRBJ2-3; 13 nucleotides line up with TRBD2. Looked up from germline, CDR1 is SGHTA and CDR2 is FQGTGA. V was clipped by 6 bases and J by 5 bases; unmatched bases: 5. This CDR3 comprises 15 residues. The CDR3 DNA follows: TGTGCCAGCAGTCTCGGACTAGCGGGAGTAGATACGCAGTATTTT. This gives the protein CASSLGLAGVDTQYF.

In this sample, this clone turned up once. V usage is TRBV5-1 and J usage is TRBJ2-3; D is perhaps TRBD2 (6 bases). Deletions cut 4 bases from V and 4 bases from J, with 13 bases between. Germline V CDR1 and CDR2: SGHRS, YFSETQ. This CDR3 contains 14 residues. CDR3 nucleotide sequence: TGCGCCAGCAGCCCGGGGGTCCGGGCAGATACGCAGTATTTT. This translates into CASSPGVRADTQYF.

The chain recombines TRBV5-8 with TRBJ1-5, with 7 nucleotides matching TRBD1. The CDR3 extends over 14 amino acids. Per the germline V gene, CDR1 is SGHTS and CDR2 is YDEGEE. The V and J ends lost 1 base and 7 bases, in that order; junction bases with no gene match: 5. The CDR3 DNA reads as TGTGCCAGCAGCTTGTACAGGGGAGGCCAGCCCCAGCATTTT. This translates into CASSLYRGGQPQHF. Complete variable domain (other parts from reference TRBV5-8 and TRBJ1-5): EAGVTQSPTHLIKTRGQQATLRCSPISGHTSVYWYQQALGLGLQFLLWYDEGEERNRGNFPPRFSGRQFPNYSSELNVNALELEDSALYLCASSLYRGGQPQHFGDGTRLSIL.

The chain is built from TRBV5-4 and TRBJ2-5, with 10 bases fitting TRBD2. The CDR3 loop spans 14 amino acids. The V gene's germline CDR1 is SGHNT and CDR2 YYREEE (reference sequence). V trimming: 3 bases; J trimming: 4 bases; junction bases outside the gene matches: 3. The CDR3 spells CASSSSGRVETQYF. The CDR3, as DNA: TGTGCCAGCAGCTCGAGCGGGAGGGTAGAGACCCAGTACTTC.

This chain uses TRBV4-1 with TRBJ1-5; D call uncertain. CDR3 length: 16 amino acids. The V gene lost 4 bases and the J gene lost 6 bases, with 19 bases spanning the gap. Germline V gives CDR1 MGHRA, CDR2 YSYEKL. CDR3 residues: CASSPTLSREPQPQHF. The DNA for the CDR3 is TGCGCCAGCAGCCCCACCCTCTCTCGGGAACCTCAGCCCCAGCATTTT.

The rearrangement uses TRBV5-5 and TRBJ2-3, with a possible D match to TRBD1 (6 bases). Germline-derived CDR1 and CDR2 are SGHKS and YYEKEE (reference sequence). Deletions cut 5 bases from V and 2 bases from J, with 12 bases between. The CDR3 spans 14 residues. The DNA of the CDR3 is TGTGCCAGCAGGACAGGAGACCTCACAGATACGCAGTATTTT. This gives the protein CASRTGDLTDTQYF.

The chain links TRBV11-2 to TRBJ1-4, with TRBD1 identical over 7 bases. Germline V gene sequence: CDR1 SGHAT, CDR2 FQNNGV. The junction had 10 bases not matched to a gene; V was cut back by 5 bases and J by 4 bases. The CDR3 is made up of 16 amino acids. CDR3 sequence reads: CASSAKRGRGNEKLFF. The CDR3 nucleotides read TGTGCCAGCAGCGCGAAGAGGGGGCGCGGTAATGAAAAACTGTTTTTT.

This sequence joins TRBV10-1 and TRBJ2-5; D is undetermined. CDR1 WNHNN and CDR2 SYGVQD come from the germline V gene (reference sequence). Between the trimmed V and J ends, which lost 3 bases and 2 bases, there was a span of 10 bases. The CDR3 runs to 14 residues. CDR3 sequence reads: CASSDGQVQETQYF. CDR3 coding DNA: TGCGCCAGCAGTGATGGCCAGGTTCAAGAGACCCAGTACTTC.

This clone was picked up a small number of times. The V call is TRBV2, the J call TRBJ2-3; 10 positions match TRBD1. After removal of 6 bases from V and 2 bases from J, the junction contained 11 bases not matched to a gene. CDR1 SNHLY and CDR2 FYNNEI come from the germline V gene. CDR3 length equals 17 residues. The CDR3 bases are TGTGCCAGCAGGCCGGAGACAGGGGGCCCCTCCACAGATACGCAGTATTTT. Protein: CASRPETGGPSTDTQYF.

The V call is TRBV2, the J call TRBJ1-5; 9 bases fit TRBD1. The CDR3 is 15 residues long. Germline CDR1 and CDR2: SNHLY and FYNNEI. The trim removed 6 bases at V and 0 bases at J, leaving 3 bases unmatched. The CDR3 reads CASSGTGYSNQPQHF. DNA of the CDR3: TGTGCCAGCAGCGGGACAGGGTATAGCAATCAGCCCCAGCATTTT.

This clone was recorded a few times. V and J are TRBV5-1 and TRBJ1-2; D remains unclear. CDR1 is SGHRS, CDR2 YFSETQ, per germline. Trimming took off 2 bases at V and 0 bases at J, with 8 bases between the two ends. CDR3 length equals 14 residues. In DNA form, the CDR3 reads TGCGCCAGCAGCTTACAGCCTTCTAACTATGGCTACACCTTC. Its protein is CASSLQPSNYGYTF.

The count of this clone is one. The chain has TRBV19 and TRBJ1-2; 7 nucleotides agree with TRBD1. CDR1 and CDR2 (germline): LNHDA, SQIVND (reference sequence). V was clipped by 4 bases and J by 2 bases; unmatched bases: 16. This CDR3 comprises 18 residues. The CDR3 coding sequence is TGTGCCAGTAGTAACCCGGGACAGACTCGGTTGTCCAACTATGGCTACACCTTC. This sequence encodes CASSNPGQTRLSNYGYTF.

The chain links TRBV18 to TRBJ1-2; 7 bases line up with TRBD1. Trimming took 5 bases from V and 2 from J; bases not matched to a gene: 2. From germline, CDR1 is KGHSH and CDR2 LQKENI. CDR3 size: 13 residues. CDR3 DNA sequence: TGTGCCAGCTCAGAGACAGGGAACTATGGCTACACCTTC. It translates to CASSETGNYGYTF.

The chain has TRBV2 and TRBJ2-1, with D possibly being TRBD2 (5 bases). The V gene lost 7 bases and the J gene lost 3 bases, with 7 bases spanning the gap. Germline V gene data show CDR1 as SNHLY and CDR2 as FYNNEI. This CDR3 is built from 12 residues. For the CDR3, the DNA is TGTGCCAGCATTCGGGACTACAATGAGCAGTTCTTC. Amino acid sequence: CASIRDYNEQFF.

The chain uses TRBV5-1 and TRBJ1-1; the match to TRBD1 covers 8 bases. From germline, CDR1 is SGHRS and CDR2 YFSETQ. This CDR3 comprises 15 residues. Trimming removed 0 bases from V and 4 bases from J; junction bases left unmatched: 5. The CDR3 nucleotides are TGCGCCAGCAGCTTGGGGTCGACAGGGGCCACTGAAGCTTTCTTT. It codes for CASSLGSTGATEAFF.

The chain links TRBV2 to TRBJ2-1, with D possibly TRBD1 on 6 matching bases. The CDR3 loop spans 14 amino acids. Germline CDR1 is SNHLY and CDR2 is FYNNEI. Trimming stripped 4 bases from V and 6 bases from J, with 13 bases between. The CDR3 loop reads CASSAQGKANEQFF. CDR3 in DNA: TGTGCCAGCAGTGCACAGGGAAAGGCCAATGAGCAGTTCTTC.